This is a list of T cell receptor beta chains from one sample in a study of T cell responses to AZD1222 COVID-19 vaccine. Libraries were prepared by immunoSEQ multiplex PCR; TCRdb keeps only in-frame clonotypes and omits some of them. This repertoire shows 110,000 to 150,000 clones, 85% to 90% found once; its top ten account for approximately 2.8%. Sequencing used peripheral blood, obtained 28 days after the second AZD1222 dose. All receptors come from an adult who received the AZD1222 COVID-19 vaccine. Each CDR3 is given with its conserved first and last residue. Each record gives: D gene, clone size, V gene, J gene, CDR3 protein, CDR3 DNA. A D gene is named only where the DNA matches it firmly. The size entry is marked missing in some rows and otherwise reads once, few, many or a size class.

TRBD1,.,TRBV29-1,TRBJ1-1,CSVVREGADTEAFF,TGCAGCGTCGTGAGAGAGGGGGCAGACACTGAAGCTTTCTTT
.,once,TRBV28,TRBJ2-2,CASSLGGVGELFF,TGTGCCAGCAGTTTAGGGGGCGTTGGGGAGCTGTTTTTT
TRBD2,few,TRBV29-1,TRBJ2-1,CSVGTSGYNEQFF,TGCAGCGTGGGGACTAGCGGTTACAATGAGCAGTTCTTC
.,.,TRBV12-3/TRBV12-4,TRBJ2-7,CASGDNYEQYF,TGTGCCAGCGGGGATAACTACGAGCAGTACTTC
TRBD2,once,TRBV5-1,TRBJ2-5,CASSGTGGRETQYF,TGCGCCAGCAGCGGAACGGGGGGGCGGGAGACCCAGTACTTC
.,.,TRBV6-5,TRBJ1-2,CASSYVAAAEAGYTF,TGTGCCAGCAGTTACGTGGCTGCAGCCGAGGCGGGCTACACCTTC
TRBD2,.,TRBV28,TRBJ2-5,CASSSGTLETQYF,TGTGCCAGCTCCAGCGGGACCCTAGAGACCCAGTACTTC
.,.,TRBV28,TRBJ1-5,CASFRRGQPQHF,TGTGCCAGCTTTCGAAGAGGTCAGCCCCAGCATTTT
.,.,TRBV11-2,TRBJ2-3,CASSLGWRGTDTQYF,TGTGCCAGCAGCTTAGGATGGAGGGGCACAGATACGCAGTATTTT
TRBD2,.,TRBV5-1,TRBJ2-7,CASHTGTSSYEQYF,TGCGCCAGCCATACCGGGACTAGCTCCTACGAGCAGTACTTC
.,.,TRBV19,TRBJ1-3,CASSERQRRNTIYF,TGTGCCAGTAGTGAACGACAGCGGCGAAACACCATATATTTT
.,.,TRBV5-1,TRBJ2-1,CASSLDGGPVNEQFF,TGCGCCAGCAGCTTGGATGGGGGGCCAGTCAATGAGCAGTTCTTC
.,.,TRBV4-2,TRBJ2-1,CASSQVDGGSYNEQFF,TGTGCCAGCAGCCAAGTTGATGGGGGCTCCTACAATGAGCAGTTCTTC
TRBD1,.,TRBV28,TRBJ1-2,CASNPRDRENYGYTF,TGTGCCAGCAACCCCCGGGACAGGGAGAACTATGGCTACACCTTC
.,.,TRBV7-2,TRBJ1-1,CASSLQDLRMNTEAFF,TGTGCCAGCAGTCTACAAGACCTTCGGATGAACACTGAAGCTTTCTTT
.,.,TRBV19,TRBJ2-2,CASSRGGGNTGELFF,TGTGCCAGTAGTCGGGGAGGGGGGAACACCGGGGAGCTGTTTTTT
.,.,TRBV6-5,TRBJ1-1,CASSYSSGGGGTEAFF,TGTGCCAGCAGTTACTCGAGTGGGGGAGGGGGCACTGAAGCTTTCTTT
.,.,TRBV7-9,TRBJ1-2,CASSREANYGYTF,TGTGCCAGCAGCCGTGAGGCTAACTATGGCTACACCTTC
TRBD1,.,TRBV7-2,TRBJ1-2,CASSLGQGLRSYTF,TGTGCCAGCAGCTTGGGACAGGGGCTCAGGAGCTACACCTTC
TRBD1,.,TRBV7-6,TRBJ2-5,CASSSGTGVETQYF,TGTGCCAGCTCCAGTGGGACAGGGGTGGAGACCCAGTACTTC
.,.,TRBV7-2,TRBJ1-5,CASSLVGVDQPQHF,TGTGCCAGCAGCTTAGTAGGAGTTGATCAGCCCCAGCATTTT
.,.,TRBV10-1,TRBJ2-3,CASSESGARDTDTQYF,TGCGCCAGCAGTGAGTCGGGGGCTAGGGACACAGATACGCAGTATTTT
.,.,TRBV7-9,TRBJ2-7,CASSLEVSEQYF,TGTGCCAGCAGCTTAGAGGTTTCCGAGCAGTACTTC
.,.,TRBV5-3,TRBJ2-1,CARSYGRGPDSYNEQFF,TGTGCCAGAAGCTATGGACGGGGTCCCGATTCCTACAATGAGCAGTTCTTC
TRBD1,.,TRBV7-8,TRBJ2-2,CASSLPTGSIGELFF,TGTGCCAGCAGCCTGCCGACAGGGTCTATCGGGGAGCTGTTTTTT
TRBD2,.,TRBV4-2,TRBJ2-1,CASSQASGAVNEQFF,TGTGCCAGCAGCCAAGCTAGCGGGGCTGTCAATGAGCAGTTCTTC
TRBD1,few,TRBV7-3,TRBJ2-7,CASSPRQGAYEQYF,TGTGCCAGCAGCCCGAGACAGGGGGCCTACGAGCAGTACTTC
.,.,TRBV3-1/TRBV3-2,TRBJ1-1,CASSQPGESEAFF,TGTGCCAGCAGCCAACCAGGAGAGAGTGAAGCTTTCTTT
.,.,TRBV7-2,TRBJ1-5,CASSLSRDPYQPQHF,TGTGCCAGCAGCTTATCGCGGGACCCCTATCAGCCCCAGCATTTT
.,.,TRBV19,TRBJ1-5,CASSTDRYQPQHF,TGTGCCAGTAGTACGGACCGTTATCAGCCCCAGCATTTT
TRBD1,.,TRBV11-1,TRBJ1-1,CASSRTGGYTEAFF,TGTGCCAGCAGCAGGACAGGGGGGTACACTGAAGCTTTCTTT
TRBD2,.,TRBV7-3,TRBJ2-5,CASSPGTSGFLETQYF,TGTGCCAGCAGCCCCGGGACTAGCGGGTTCTTAGAGACCCAGTACTTC
TRBD2,.,TRBV2,TRBJ2-5,CASDPGGVRVGQYF,TGTGCCAGCGACCCCGGGGGGGTTCGTGTTGGCCAGTACTTC
.,.,TRBV5-6,TRBJ2-5,CATQDGGETQYF,TGTGCCACCCAGGACGGAGGAGAGACCCAGTACTTC
.,.,TRBV7-2,TRBJ1-3,CASSSQYSGNTIYF,TGTGCCAGCAGCTCCCAGTACTCTGGAAACACCATATATTTT
.,.,TRBV5-1,TRBJ1-2,CASSTQGGLEGYTF,TGCGCCAGCAGCACCCAGGGCGGACTAGAGGGCTACACCTTC
TRBD1,.,TRBV7-2,TRBJ2-7,CASSLVGTGYEQYF,TGTGCCAGCAGCTTAGTAGGGACAGGCTACGAGCAGTACTTC
.,.,TRBV6-6,TRBJ2-2,CASTGWLGNTGELFF,TGTGCCAGCACCGGCTGGCTCGGGAACACCGGGGAGCTGTTTTTT
.,.,TRBV5-6,TRBJ2-2,CASSLDNTGELFF,TGTGCCAGCAGCTTGGATAACACCGGGGAGCTGTTTTTT
.,.,TRBV28,TRBJ1-1,CASSLGTPEAFF,TGTGCCAGCAGTTTGGGGACCCCTGAAGCTTTCTTT
.,.,TRBV18,TRBJ2-6,CASSPGRVGSGANVLTF,TGTGCCAGCTCACCAGGCAGGGTTGGTAGTGGGGCCAACGTCCTGACTTTC
TRBD1,.,TRBV28,TRBJ1-5,CASSLSQGNQPQHF,TGTGCCAGCAGTTTATCACAGGGGAATCAGCCCCAGCATTTT
.,.,TRBV11-2,TRBJ1-1,CASSLSVQGNTEAFF,TGTGCCAGCAGCTTATCTGTACAGGGGAACACTGAAGCTTTCTTT
.,.,TRBV19,TRBJ2-2,CASSNQGLGGELFF,TGTGCCAGTAGTAATCAGGGGTTGGGCGGGGAGCTGTTTTTT
TRBD1,once,TRBV28,TRBJ2-4,CASSQRTGAPIQYF,TGTGCCAGCAGCCAACGAACAGGGGCCCCCATTCAGTACTTC
.,.,TRBV9,TRBJ1-1,CASSVYRSGTEAFF,TGTGCCAGCAGCGTTTACAGGTCGGGCACTGAAGCTTTCTTT
.,.,TRBV5-5,TRBJ2-2,CASSLGQVNTGELFF,TGTGCCAGCAGCTTGGGGCAGGTGAACACCGGGGAGCTGTTTTTT
TRBD2,.,TRBV5-4,TRBJ2-5,CASSLRLGAGAQYF,TGTGCCAGCAGCCTTAGACTCGGCGCGGGGGCCCAGTACTTC
.,.,TRBV29-1,TRBJ2-1,CSVQKDSHEQFF,TGCAGCGTCCAAAAAGACAGCCATGAGCAGTTCTTC
.,.,TRBV18,TRBJ1-5,CASSPSRVGNQPQHF,TGTGCCAGCTCACCTTCCCGGGTGGGCAATCAGCCCCAGCATTTT
.,few,TRBV7-9,TRBJ1-1,CASSLESRGNTEAFF,TGTGCCAGCAGCTTAGAGTCCAGGGGGAACACTGAAGCTTTCTTT
.,.,TRBV18,TRBJ2-3,CASSWTLGADTQYF,TGTGCCAGCTCGTGGACTCTTGGGGCAGATACGCAGTATTTT
.,.,TRBV11-2,TRBJ1-4,CASSLSGQGEKLFF,TGTGCCAGCAGCTTATCAGGGCAGGGTGAAAAACTGTTTTTT
.,once,TRBV5-8,TRBJ1-1,CASSLVRGRDTEAFF,TGTGCCAGCAGCTTGGTTCGTGGGAGGGACACTGAAGCTTTCTTT
.,.,TRBV11-2,TRBJ1-2,CASTLGAANYGYTF,TGTGCCAGCACCCTGGGGGCAGCTAACTATGGCTACACCTTC
.,.,TRBV6-5,TRBJ1-5,CASSTDRRNQPQHF,TGTGCCAGCAGTACTGACAGGCGCAATCAGCCCCAGCATTTT
.,.,TRBV10-3,TRBJ1-1,CAIRGPKNTEAFF,TGTGCCATCAGGGGCCCGAAGAACACTGAAGCTTTCTTT